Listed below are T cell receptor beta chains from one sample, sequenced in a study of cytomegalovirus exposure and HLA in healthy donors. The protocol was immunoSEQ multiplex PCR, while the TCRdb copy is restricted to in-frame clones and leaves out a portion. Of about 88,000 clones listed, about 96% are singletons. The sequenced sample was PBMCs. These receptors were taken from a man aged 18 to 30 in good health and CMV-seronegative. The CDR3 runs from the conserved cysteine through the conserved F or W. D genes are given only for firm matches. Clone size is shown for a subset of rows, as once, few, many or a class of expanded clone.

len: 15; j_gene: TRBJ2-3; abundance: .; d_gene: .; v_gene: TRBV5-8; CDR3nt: TGTGCCAGCCGAAAAAGCGGACTCGGGGCAGATACGCAGTATTTT; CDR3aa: CASRKSGLGADTQYF
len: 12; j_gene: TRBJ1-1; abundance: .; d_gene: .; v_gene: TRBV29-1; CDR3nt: TGCAGCTTTTGTAATATCGGGACTGAAGCTTTCTTT; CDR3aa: CSFCNIGTEAFF
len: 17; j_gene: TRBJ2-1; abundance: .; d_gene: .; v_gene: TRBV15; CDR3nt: TGTGCCACCAGCAGCCCCCATAGATTGTCCGTATACAATGAGCAGTTCTTC; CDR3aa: CATSSPHRLSVYNEQFF
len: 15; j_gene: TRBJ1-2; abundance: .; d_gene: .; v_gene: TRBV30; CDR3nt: TGTGCCTGGAGTGAAGGAGGAGGGGCGGATTATGGCTACACCTTC; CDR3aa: CAWSEGGGADYGYTF
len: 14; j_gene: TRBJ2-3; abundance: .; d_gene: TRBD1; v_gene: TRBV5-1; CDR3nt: TGCGCCAGCAGCAGGACAGGGGGGACAGATACGCAGTATTTT; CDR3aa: CASSRTGGTDTQYF
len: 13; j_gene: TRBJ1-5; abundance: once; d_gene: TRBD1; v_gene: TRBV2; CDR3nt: TGTGCCAGCAGGGGACAGGACAATCAGCCCCAGCATTTT; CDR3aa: CASRGQDNQPQHF
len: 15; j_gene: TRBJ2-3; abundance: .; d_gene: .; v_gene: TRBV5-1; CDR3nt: TGCGCCAGCAGCGTTGGACAGACTGACACAGATACGCAGTATTTT; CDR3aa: CASSVGQTDTDTQYF
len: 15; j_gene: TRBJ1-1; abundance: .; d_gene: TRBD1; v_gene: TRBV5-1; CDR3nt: TGCGCCAGCAGCACCAATCAGGGGGCGAGGACTGAAGCTTTCTTT; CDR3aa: CASSTNQGARTEAFF
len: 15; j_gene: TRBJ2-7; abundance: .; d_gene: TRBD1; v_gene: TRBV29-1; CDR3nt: TGCAGCGTTGTAATCGCACAGGGGGCTGTCTACGAGCAGTACTTC; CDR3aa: CSVVIAQGAVYEQYF
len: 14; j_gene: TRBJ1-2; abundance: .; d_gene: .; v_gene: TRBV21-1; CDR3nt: TGTGCCAGCACCCCGGAGGGTCCAAGGAACGGCTACACCTTC; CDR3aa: CASTPEGPRNGYTF
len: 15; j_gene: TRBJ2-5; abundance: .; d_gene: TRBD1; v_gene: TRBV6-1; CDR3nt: TGTGCCAGCAGTGAGTTTACAGGGGGCGTAGAGACCCAGTACTTC; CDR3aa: CASSEFTGGVETQYF
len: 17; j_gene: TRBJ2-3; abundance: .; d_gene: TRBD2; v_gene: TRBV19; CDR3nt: TGTGCCAGTAGTATTGTGTTCAGCGGGACCGGGGCAGATACGCAGTATTTT; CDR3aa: CASSIVFSGTGADTQYF
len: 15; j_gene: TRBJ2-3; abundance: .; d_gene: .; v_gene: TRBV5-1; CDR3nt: TGCGCCAGCAGCGCTCATCTAGGGGGCACAGATACGCAGTATTTT; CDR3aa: CASSAHLGGTDTQYF
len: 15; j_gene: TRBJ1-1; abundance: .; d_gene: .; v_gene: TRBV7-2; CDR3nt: TGTGCCAGCAGCTTGGTGGGGGGAAGTAACACTGAAGCTTTCTTT; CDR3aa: CASSLVGGSNTEAFF
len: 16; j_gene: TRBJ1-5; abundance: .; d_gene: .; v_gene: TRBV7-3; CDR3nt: TGTGCCAGCAGCTTAGTGGGCAGGAAACCGGATCAGCCCCAGCATTTT; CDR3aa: CASSLVGRKPDQPQHF
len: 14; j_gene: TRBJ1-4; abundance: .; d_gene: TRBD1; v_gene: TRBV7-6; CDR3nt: TGTGCCAGCAGCCGGACAGGGGTTAATGAAAAACTGTTTTTT; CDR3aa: CASSRTGVNEKLFF
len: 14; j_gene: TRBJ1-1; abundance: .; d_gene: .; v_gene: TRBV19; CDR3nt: TGTGCCAGTAGTATAACAGGAGTGAACACTGAAGCTTTCTTT; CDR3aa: CASSITGVNTEAFF
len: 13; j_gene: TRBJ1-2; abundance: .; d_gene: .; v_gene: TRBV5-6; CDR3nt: TGTGCCAGCAGCTTGAAATCAAACTATGGCTACACCTTC; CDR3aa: CASSLKSNYGYTF
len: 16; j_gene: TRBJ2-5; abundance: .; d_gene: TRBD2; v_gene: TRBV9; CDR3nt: TGTGCCAGCAGCGTAGCCCTAGCGGGAGTTGAGGAGACCCAGTACTTC; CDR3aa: CASSVALAGVEETQYF
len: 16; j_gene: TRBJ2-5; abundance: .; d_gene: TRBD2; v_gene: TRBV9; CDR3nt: TGTGCCAGCAGCGGGACTAGCGGGAGGGCGGTAGAGACCCAGTACTTC; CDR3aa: CASSGTSGRAVETQYF
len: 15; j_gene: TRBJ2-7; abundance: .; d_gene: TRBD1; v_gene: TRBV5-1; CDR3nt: TGCGCCAGCAGCTTTACCGGGACAGGGGCCTACGAGCAGTACTTC; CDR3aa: CASSFTGTGAYEQYF
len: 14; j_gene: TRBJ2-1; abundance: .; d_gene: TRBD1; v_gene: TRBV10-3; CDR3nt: TGTGCCATCAGCGGGGACAGGGTTTACAATGAGCAGTTCTTC; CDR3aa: CAISGDRVYNEQFF